This T cell receptor (beta chain) was recorded in a study of yellow fever vaccine responses in identical twins. Study-wide results and limits: Reportedly, the T cell response mounted by twins to vaccine seemed partly convergent, partly personalized.

From the RT-PCR reads, TCRdb called clonotypes with MiXCR, one entry per CDR3 protein. The data show some 15,000 distinct CDR3 sequences, about four fifths seen once. This CDR3 contains 13 residues. Between the trimmed V and J ends, which lost 0 bases and 7 bases, there was a span of 12 bases. Germline values: CDR1 DFQATT, CDR2 SNEGSKA (reference sequence). Remarks on this clonotype: Its antigen is unidentified.

This TCR came from a woman between 18 and 29 years old who received the yellow fever vaccine. Material: T cells from blood (PBMCs), unsorted or a sorted subset (not recorded which), obtained before or after yellow fever vaccination (not recorded which). The V and J genes are TRBV20-1 and TRBJ1-1, with a weak D call TRBD1 (6 bases). The CDR3 reads CSARDTGAGEAFF. The CDR3 coding sequence is TGCAGTGCTAGAGATACGGGGGCGGGTGAAGCTTTCTTT.